The T cell receptor (beta chain) described here comes from a study of monozygotic twins with inflammatory bowel disease. Each donor supplied roughly 2.4 ml of blood. Germline lookup yields CDR1 SGHRS and CDR2 YFSETQ. The CDR3 is 12 amino acids. TCRdb processed the 5' RACE reads again and assigns one entry to each CDR3 protein, with no DNA. The listing contains 200,000 to 250,000 distinct CDR3 sequences. The V gene is TRBV5-1, the J gene TRBJ1-6. The sequence was collected from a human donor with ulcerative colitis or Crohn's disease, or a healthy co-twin of an affected twin (not recorded which). Sequenced material: blood. CDR3 in amino acids: CASSFSGSPLHF.